Listed here is a single T cell receptor beta chain. Here immunoSEQ multiplex PCR was the method, and the copy in TCRdb shows in-frame clones only, minus some. Here the sample spans roughly 680,000 clones, just under 75% being singletons. Germline V gene lookup returns CDR1 MDHEN and CDR2 SYDVKM. V shed 8 bases, J shed 2 bases, and the junction held 8 bases outside the gene matches. The CDR3 extends over 15 amino acids. The sample originates from a study of shared clonotypes between healthy human individuals. What was sequenced was memory CD4+ T cells sorted from blood. Stated subset: CD45RA-negative fraction. V usage is TRBV28 and J usage is TRBJ2-1; 8 nucleotides align to TRBD1. The TCR originated in a woman aged 30 to 39 in good health. The CDR3 DNA sequence: TGTGCCAGCCTATCCGGGACAGGAGCCTACAATGAGCAGTTCTTC. Its translation is CASLSGTGAYNEQFF.